Listed below are T cell receptor beta chains from one sample, sequenced in a study of blood T cell repertoires in COVID-19. The repertoire was sequenced with immunoSEQ multiplex PCR; TCRdb's copy has only in-frame clones and lacks some. Counted here are a few hundred thousand clones, about 88% occurring once; the ten biggest clones make up under 3.5%. Material for sequencing was PBMCs or T cells enriched from blood (not recorded which). These receptors all stem from a woman aged 50 to 60 who had recovered from COVID-19. Each CDR3 is given with its conserved first and last residue. A D gene is named only where the DNA matches it firmly. A clone size is listed for some rows: how often the clone was seen (once, few, many), or a class if it is expanded.

j_call | v_call | clone_size | d_call | cdr3_aa | cdr3_nt
TRBJ1-2 | TRBV5-6 | - | - | CASSLEQGRYGYTF | TGTGCCAGCAGCTTGGAACAGGGTCGGTATGGCTACACCTTC
TRBJ2-3 | TRBV30 | - | TRBD2 | CAWNGGADTQYF | TGTGCCTGGAACGGGGGGGCAGATACGCAGTATTTT
TRBJ1-1 | TRBV28 | - | - | CASSTGMEAFF | TGTGCCAGCAGTACCGGGATGGAAGCTTTCTTT
TRBJ2-3 | TRBV29-1 | - | TRBD2 | CSVASGASTDTQYF | TGCAGCGTTGCTAGCGGAGCTAGCACAGATACGCAGTATTTT
TRBJ1-1 | TRBV19 | - | TRBD1 | CASSIDFAGGNTEAFF | TGTGCCAGTAGTATCGATTTTGCAGGGGGTAACACTGAAGCTTTCTTT
TRBJ2-1 | TRBV14 | - | - | CASSQYTKPSYNEQFF | TGTGCCAGCAGCCAATATACGAAGCCCTCCTACAATGAGCAGTTCTTC
TRBJ2-1 | TRBV19 | - | TRBD1 | CASSRTGEWNEQFF | TGTGCCAGTAGTAGGACAGGGGAGTGGAATGAGCAGTTCTTC
TRBJ2-1 | TRBV5-6 | - | - | CASSRVVINNEQFF | TGTGCCAGCAGCCGGGTGGTAATCAACAATGAGCAGTTCTTC
TRBJ2-7 | TRBV28 | - | TRBD1 | CASSPGQAYSYEQYF | TGTGCCAGCAGCCCCGGACAGGCCTATTCCTACGAGCAGTACTTC
TRBJ2-1 | TRBV24-1 | - | TRBD2 | CATSDQTSGRAYNEQFF | TGTGCCACCAGTGACCAGACTAGCGGGAGGGCGTACAATGAGCAGTTCTTC
TRBJ1-1 | TRBV7-2 | - | - | CASSLTGVNTEAFF | TGTGCCAGCAGCTTAACGGGGGTTAACACTGAAGCTTTCTTT
TRBJ2-7 | TRBV5-1 | - | TRBD1 | CASSGQGYEQYF | TGCGCCAGCAGCGGACAGGGCTACGAGCAGTACTTC
TRBJ1-5 | TRBV6-5 | once | - | CASSPGSGFHQPQHF | TGTGCCAGCAGTCCCGGATCAGGGTTTCATCAGCCCCAGCATTTT
TRBJ1-1 | TRBV7-3 | - | - | CASSLEENTEAFF | TGTGCCAGCAGCTTAGAGGAGAACACTGAAGCTTTCTTT
TRBJ2-1 | TRBV7-3 | - | TRBD1 | CASSGNRGYNEQFF | TGTGCCAGCAGCGGAAACAGGGGATACAATGAGCAGTTCTTC
TRBJ2-3 | TRBV18 | - | - | CASSPWGVNAQYF | TGTGCCAGCTCACCGTGGGGCGTAAATGCGCAGTATTTT
TRBJ2-7 | TRBV6-2/TRBV6-3 | - | - | CASSRASYEQYF | TGTGCCAGCAGTAGAGCTTCCTACGAGCAGTACTTC
TRBJ1-1 | TRBV7-9 | - | - | CASSPKSEAFF | TGTGCCAGCAGCCCTAAATCTGAAGCTTTCTTT
TRBJ1-5 | TRBV5-6 | - | TRBD1 | CASSTQQGSQPQHF | TGTGCCAGCAGCACCCAACAGGGGTCCCAGCCCCAGCATTTT
TRBJ2-3 | TRBV28 | - | TRBD2 | CASSLAGITDTQYF | TGTGCCAGCAGCTTAGCGGGAATCACAGATACGCAGTATTTT
TRBJ2-2 | TRBV9 | - | TRBD2 | CASSVLAGTNTGELFF | TGTGCCAGCAGCGTGCTAGCGGGGACGAACACCGGGGAGCTGTTTTTT
TRBJ2-7 | TRBV18 | - | - | CASSPGQTYEQYF | TGTGCCAGCTCACCAGGGCAGACCTACGAGCAGTACTTC
TRBJ1-1 | TRBV6-2/TRBV6-3 | - | - | CASSRRDEAFF | TGTGCCAGCAGTAGGAGAGATGAAGCTTTCTTT
TRBJ1-2 | TRBV6-6 | once | TRBD1 | CASRLTTGQHYGYTF | TGTGCCAGCAGGCTCACTACGGGACAGCACTATGGCTACACCTTC
TRBJ2-4 | TRBV28 | - | TRBD2 | CASYPGGSKNIQYF | TGTGCCAGCTACCCGGGGGGTTCCAAAAACATTCAGTACTTC
TRBJ1-1 | TRBV10-3 | - | - | CAISSTERNTEAFF | TGTGCCATCAGTTCGACAGAAAGGAACACTGAAGCTTTCTTT